The present entry profiles one TCR beta chain with its context. Per the authors' pipeline: Estimation of nucleated cell counts was performed using reference gene primer amplification. The repertoire was sequenced with immunoSEQ multiplex PCR; TCRdb's copy has only in-frame clones and lacks some. That table gives V, J and clone size, and the DNA gave D and trimming. Among under 450,000 clones, roughly four fifths were seen once, and the ten largest hold approximately 5%. Participants were aged about 18 to 100 years, lived in roughly 25 US areas, and enrolled virtually. Participants reported their clinical history, and cohort assignment relied on those reports. This specimen comes from a study of blood T cell repertoires in COVID-19. The overall study: Donors in the United States, Italy and Spain gave samples during acute or convalescent COVID-19.

V lost 1 base and J 3 bases, leaving 10 bases between the germline ends. Germline CDR1 and CDR2: MNHNS and SASEGT. This CDR3 comprises 14 residues. Sequencing used PBMCs or T cells enriched from blood (not recorded which). The V gene is TRBV6-1, the J gene TRBJ2-7; a weak D match, TRBD2 (6 bases). The receptor's source is a woman aged 45-65 years who had recovered from COVID-19. The CDR3 sequence is CASSEEVGGYEQYF. In nucleotides, the CDR3 is TGTGCCAGCAGTGAAGAAGTCGGGGGCTACGAGCAGTACTTC.